What follows are 17 T cell receptor beta chains derived from one specimen sequenced in a study of shared clonotypes between healthy human individuals. Terminally differentiated effector memory CD45RA+ cells were excluded by CCR7 positive selection of CD45RO-negative cells. Clones were read by immunoSEQ multiplex PCR, and TCRdb kept only the in-frame ones, dropping some. The sample holds more than 2 million clones, about 95% seen once. What was sequenced was naive CD8+ T cells sorted from blood. Receptor source: a man younger than 30 in good health.

The rearrangement uses TRBV2 and TRBJ2-7; D is tentatively TRBD1 or TRBD2 (5 bases each). The CDR3 loop spans 17 amino acids. Germline V lookup: CDR1 SNHLY, CDR2 FYNNEI. V was pared by 1 base and J by 0 bases, with 16 bases between. The CDR3 nucleotides are TGTGCCAGCAGTGAAGTCGTGACGGGGCCAAGCTCCTACGAGCAGTACTTC. This encodes CASSEVVTGPSSYEQYF.

The chain is built from TRBV30 and TRBJ1-1, with D possibly matching TRBD1 (5 bases). This CDR3 region has 14 residues. The V end lost 3 bases, the J end lost 1 base, and 12 bases lay between the germline ends. Germline V lookup: CDR1 GTSNPN, CDR2 SVGIG (reference sequence). CDR3 loop: CAWSSSRANTEAFF. The CDR3, as DNA: TGTGCCTGGAGCTCTTCCAGGGCGAACACTGAAGCTTTCTTT.

The V call is TRBV7-2, the J call TRBJ2-2; D gene unclear. CDR3 length: 15 amino acids. Per the germline V gene, CDR1 is SGHTA and CDR2 is FQGNSA. V lost 2 bases, J lost 0 bases, and 7 bases lay in between. The CDR3 region has the DNA TGTGCCAGCAGCTTACGGTCAGCGAACACCGGGGAGCTGTTTTTT. Its translation: CASSLRSANTGELFF.

DNA of the CDR3: TGTGCCACCGGCTCCGGGACAGGGATGTACGAGCAGTACTTC. Translated, it gives CATGSGTGMYEQYF. The chain has TRBV6-1 and TRBJ2-7, with 9 bases identical to TRBD1. V shed 10 bases and J 4 bases; nucleotides not matched to a gene: 11. The CDR3 runs 14 residues. CDR1 MNHNS and CDR2 SASEGT come from the germline V gene.

The chain has TRBV4-2 and TRBJ2-7, with 9 bases that match TRBD1. The CDR3 sequence is 16 residues long. Trimming took 1 base from V and 4 from J; bases not matched to a gene: 8. Germline CDR1 is LGHNA and CDR2 is YNFKEQ. The CDR3: CASSQARTGAGYEQYF. CDR3 nucleotides: TGTGCCAGCAGCCAAGCTCGGACAGGGGCCGGGTACGAGCAGTACTTC.

The chain couples TRBV25-1 to TRBJ2-7; D not resolved. This CDR3 has 14 amino acids. Looked up from germline, CDR1 is MGHDK and CDR2 is SYGVNS. Trimming left V 4 bases short and J 0 bases short, with 10 bases between. For the CDR3, the DNA is TGTGCCAGCAGTGTCTCCCCCGACTCCTACGAGCAGTACTTC. The encoded protein is CASSVSPDSYEQYF.

This chain joins TRBV11-1 and TRBJ2-5; 7 bases agree with TRBD2. This CDR3 spans 14 amino acids. V was clipped by 4 bases and J by 3 bases; unmatched bases: 5. Per germline, CDR1 SGHAT and CDR2 FQDESV (reference sequence). The CDR3 protein is CASSYSGYEETQYF. CDR3 in DNA: TGTGCCAGCAGCTATAGCGGGTATGAAGAGACCCAGTACTTC.

The chain recombines TRBV29-1 with TRBJ2-1, with 10 bases lining up with TRBD2. The CDR3 loop spans 16 amino acids. Trimming at V came to 1 base and at J to 4 bases, leaving 7 bases not matched to a gene. CDR1 SQVTM and CDR2 ANQGSEA come from the germline V gene. This chain's CDR3 is CSVEVRGTSAYNEQFF. The CDR3 coding sequence is TGCAGCGTTGAAGTTCGCGGGACTAGCGCTTACAATGAGCAGTTCTTC.

This chain links TRBV10-3 with TRBJ2-1, with D possibly matching TRBD1 (5 bases). V was clipped by 3 bases and J by 7 bases, with 19 bases between them. This CDR3 comprises 16 residues. Looked up from germline, CDR1 is ENHRY and CDR2 is SYGVKD. The CDR3 protein is CAISEIRIEGVNEQFF. CDR3 in DNA: TGTGCCATCAGTGAAATCAGGATCGAAGGGGTGAATGAGCAGTTCTTC.

The chain links TRBV28 to TRBJ2-7; D not resolved. In germline, CDR1 is MDHEN, CDR2 SYDVKM. Trimming cost V 5 bases and J 1 base, with 9 bases left between them. The CDR3 runs 13 residues. The CDR3 loop is CASSPHPSYEQYF. The CDR3 DNA is TGTGCCAGCAGTCCTCATCCATCCTACGAGCAGTACTTC.

The chain couples TRBV6-1 to TRBJ1-1, with TRBD1 matching 8 bases. The CDR3 sequence is 14 residues long. The germline V gene encodes CDR1 MNHNS and CDR2 SASEGT. V dropped 6 bases and J dropped 4; count of bases not matched to a gene: 7. The CDR3 DNA follows: TGTGCCAGCAGCGCAGACAGGGGTTCCACTGAAGCTTTCTTT. Protein: CASSADRGSTEAFF.

The chain is built from TRBV28 and TRBJ1-1; TRBD1 is a possible D gene (5 bases). This CDR3 spans 13 amino acids. Trimming left V 6 bases short and J 7 bases short, with 15 bases between. Per the germline V gene, CDR1 is MDHEN and CDR2 is SYDVKM. This chain's CDR3 is CASSDTRGIEAFF. CDR3 coding DNA: TGTGCCAGCAGCGATACTAGGGGCATTGAAGCTTTCTTT.

Comment on this clone: This CDR3 is also generated by other DNA sequences in the sample. The V gene is TRBV5-6, the J gene TRBJ2-7; the D gene is possibly TRBD2 (6 bases). V lost 2 bases to trimming and J lost 2 bases, with 11 bases between them. The germline gives CDR1 SGHDT, CDR2 YYEEEE. CDR3 length: 14 residues. The CDR3 sequence: CASSLNPGAYEQYF. The CDR3 coding sequence is TGTGCCAGCAGCTTAAATCCGGGGGCCTACGAGCAGTACTTC.

The chain's CDR3 is CASSQDGSSGLEQFF. CDR3 in DNA: TGCGCCAGCAGCCAAGATGGATCTAGCGGTCTAGAGCAGTTCTTC. The chain joins TRBV4-1 to TRBJ2-1, with TRBD2 matching over 7 bases. This CDR3 is built from 15 residues. V lost 0 bases to trimming and J lost 10 bases; unmatched junction nucleotides: 9. Germline V gives CDR1 MGHRA, CDR2 YSYEKL.

The chain joins TRBV19 to TRBJ2-3; D remains ambiguous. In germline, CDR1 is LNHDA, CDR2 SQIVND (reference sequence). V was pared by 3 bases and J by 11 bases, with 18 bases between. The CDR3 runs 14 residues. CDR3 in amino acids: CASSIGNSWDRQYF. The CDR3 DNA reads as TGTGCCAGTAGTATTGGCAATTCGTGGGATCGGCAGTATTTT.

The chain employs TRBV19 and TRBJ1-3; no reliable D call. Germline values: CDR1 LNHDA, CDR2 SQIVND (reference sequence). CDR3 length: 16 amino acids. Trimming took 4 bases from V and 4 from J, leaving 17 bases between them. CDR3 nucleotides: TGTGCCAGTAGTAACAAGAATCTCTACTTGGGAAACACCATATATTTT. Translation gives CASSNKNLYLGNTIYF. Full variable domain (rest looked up from reference TRBV19 and TRBJ1-3): DGGITQSPKYLFRKEGQNVTLSCEQNLNHDAMYWYRQDPGQGLRLIYYSQIVNDFQKGDIAEGYSVSREKKESFPLTVTSAQKNPTAFYLCASSNKNLYLGNTIYFGEGSWLTVV.

The chain combines TRBV27 with TRBJ1-4; TRBD1 matches at 9 bases. CDR3 length equals 16 residues. The trim removed 5 bases at V and 3 bases at J, leaving 7 bases unmatched. CDR1 is MNHEY and CDR2 is SMNVEV in the germline V gene (reference sequence). CDR3 sequence: CASSRQGVQANEKLFF. CDR3 bases: TGTGCCAGCAGTAGACAGGGGGTTCAGGCTAATGAAAAACTGTTTTTT.